These T cell receptor beta chains were read from a single sample in a study of T cell responses to AZD1222 COVID-19 vaccine. The data were produced by immunoSEQ multiplex PCR, yet TCRdb's version contains in-frame clones alone and is incomplete. The data hold under 150,000 clones, with about nine tenths observed a single time. The sequencing used peripheral blood, collected on day 0 of AZD1222 vaccination. The receptors shown here come from an adult in good health. CDR3s include the opening cysteine and the closing phenylalanine or tryptophan. The D gene is left open where the match is weak. Rows give clone size only sometimes, using once, few, many, or a class for an expanded clone.

TGCGCCAGCAGCCCGGACACCAACACCGGGGAGCTGTTTTTT,CASSPDTNTGELFF,TRBV5-1,TRBJ2-2,NA,NA
TGTGCCAGCAGCGAAATTACCCGACAGGGCCACACTGAAGCTTTCTTT,CASSEITRQGHTEAFF,TRBV5-6,TRBJ1-1,TRBD1,NA
TGTGCCAGCAGCTTATCCGGGAGCGAAGGCAATGAGCAGTTCTTC,CASSLSGSEGNEQFF,TRBV7-3,TRBJ2-1,NA,NA
TGTGCCAGCAGTTCCGGACAGGGGGCGGACGAGCAGTACTTC,CASSSGQGADEQYF,TRBV6-5,TRBJ2-7,TRBD1,NA
TGCGCCAGCAGCTTGGAGGTGGAACTCCAAGAGACCCAGTACTTC,CASSLEVELQETQYF,TRBV5-1,TRBJ2-5,NA,NA
TGTGCCAGCAGCTTAGAGTGGGGGTTACAAAACACTGAAGCTTTCTTT,CASSLEWGLQNTEAFF,TRBV7-2,TRBJ1-1,NA,NA
TGTGCCAGCAGCCCCGCGCCGGGACGGAAGAATGAAAAACTGTTTTTT,CASSPAPGRKNEKLFF,TRBV3-1/TRBV3-2,TRBJ1-4,NA,NA
TGCAGTGCGAGTGGGACACTTTCTAACTATGGCTACACCTTC,CSASGTLSNYGYTF,TRBV20-1,TRBJ1-2,NA,NA
TGTGCTAGTGGTTTGGGCGGGGCTGGGGACACCGGGGAGCTGTTTTTT,CASGLGGAGDTGELFF,TRBV12-5,TRBJ2-2,NA,NA
TGTGCCAGTAGCTCTAACCAGGGGGTCAATCAGCCCCAGCATTTT,CASSSNQGVNQPQHF,TRBV19,TRBJ1-5,TRBD1,once
TGTGCCAGCAAAGAAAGGGGGCTCACCGGGGAGCTGTTTTTT,CASKERGLTGELFF,TRBV2,TRBJ2-2,TRBD1,NA
TGTGCCAGCAGCCTGGGGGGACTAGCGGGAACCAACGAGCAGTACTTC,CASSLGGLAGTNEQYF,TRBV14,TRBJ2-7,TRBD2,NA
TGTGCCATCAGTGAGTCAAGGGGACAGGGGAACACTGAAGCTTTCTTT,CAISESRGQGNTEAFF,TRBV10-3,TRBJ1-1,TRBD1,NA